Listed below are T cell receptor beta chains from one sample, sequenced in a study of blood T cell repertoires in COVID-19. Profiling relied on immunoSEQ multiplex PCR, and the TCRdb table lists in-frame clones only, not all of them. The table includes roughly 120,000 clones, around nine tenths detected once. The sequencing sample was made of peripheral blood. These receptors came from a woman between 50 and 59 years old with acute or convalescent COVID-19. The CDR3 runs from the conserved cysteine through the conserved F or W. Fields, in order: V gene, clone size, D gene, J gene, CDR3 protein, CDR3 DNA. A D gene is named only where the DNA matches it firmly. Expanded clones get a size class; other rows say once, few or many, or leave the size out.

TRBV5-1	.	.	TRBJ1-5	CASSLGQGDQPQHF	TGCGCCAGCAGCTTGGGGCAGGGTGATCAGCCCCAGCATTTT
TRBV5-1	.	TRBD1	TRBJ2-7	CASSLDSGTGREQYF	TGCGCCAGCAGCTTGGATTCCGGGACAGGCCGCGAGCAGTACTTC
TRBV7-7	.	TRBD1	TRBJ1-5	CASSCRQGDSNQPQHF	TGTGCCAGCAGCTGCCGACAGGGCGATAGCAATCAGCCCCAGCATTTT
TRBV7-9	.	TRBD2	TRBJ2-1	CASSLTSGSTYNEQFF	TGTGCCAGCAGCCTGACTAGCGGGAGCACCTACAATGAGCAGTTCTTC
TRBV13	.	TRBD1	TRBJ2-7	CASSLVGTGVEQYF	TGTGCCAGCAGCTTAGTGGGGACAGGGGTCGAGCAGTACTTC
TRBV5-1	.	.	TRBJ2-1	CASSLVGPHNEQFF	TGCGCCAGCAGCTTGGTCGGTCCGCACAATGAGCAGTTCTTC
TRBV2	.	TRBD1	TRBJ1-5	CASSEFLTGNQPQHF	TGTGCCAGCAGTGAATTCTTGACAGGGAATCAGCCCCAGCATTTT
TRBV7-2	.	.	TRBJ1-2	CASSFKGDYGYTF	TGTGCCAGCAGCTTCAAGGGGGACTATGGCTACACCTTC
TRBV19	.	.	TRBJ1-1	CASSTLHRNTEAFF	TGTGCCAGTAGTACACTCCACAGGAACACTGAAGCTTTCTTT
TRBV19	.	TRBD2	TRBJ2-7	CASRTGAGVGEQYF	TGTGCCAGTAGAACGGGAGCGGGAGTGGGAGAGCAGTACTTC
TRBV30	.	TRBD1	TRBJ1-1	CAWRDRAGTEAFF	TGTGCCTGGAGGGACAGGGCGGGGACTGAAGCTTTCTTT
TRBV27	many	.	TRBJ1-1	CASSPKQGSTEAFF	TGTGCCAGCAGCCCCAAGCAGGGATCCACTGAAGCTTTCTTT
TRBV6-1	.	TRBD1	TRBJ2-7	CASREDRGSYEQYF	TGTGCCAGCAGGGAAGACAGGGGCTCCTACGAGCAGTACTTC
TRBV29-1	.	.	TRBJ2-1	CSGRQNNEQFF	TGCAGCGGCCGACAGAACAATGAGCAGTTCTTC
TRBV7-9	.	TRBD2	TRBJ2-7	CASSPREASSYEQYF	TGTGCCAGCAGCCCCCGGGAGGCGTCCTCCTACGAGCAGTACTTC
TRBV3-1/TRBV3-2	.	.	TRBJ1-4	CASSQSFDFWGRNEKLFF	TGTGCCAGCAGCCAAAGCTTCGACTTTTGGGGCCGTAATGAAAAACTGTTTTTT
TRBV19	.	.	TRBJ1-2	CASSRRGGYTF	TGTGCCAGTAGTCGGAGGGGCGGCTACACCTTC
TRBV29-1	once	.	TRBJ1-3	CSVQERSGNTIYF	TGCAGCGTTCAAGAGAGGTCTGGAAACACCATATATTTT
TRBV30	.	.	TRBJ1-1	CAWRGRWRPEGTEAFF	TGTGCCTGGAGGGGGAGGTGGAGGCCGGAAGGCACTGAAGCTTTCTTT
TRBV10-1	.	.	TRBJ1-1	CASRAGTLNTEAFF	TGCGCCAGCAGGGCGGGGACCCTGAACACTGAAGCTTTCTTT
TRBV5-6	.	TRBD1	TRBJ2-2	CASSPTGVKRTGELFF	TGTGCCAGCAGCCCCACAGGGGTCAAGAGGACCGGGGAGCTGTTTTTT
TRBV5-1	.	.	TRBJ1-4	CASSLDREKLFF	TGCGCCAGCAGCTTGGACAGGGAGAAACTGTTTTTT
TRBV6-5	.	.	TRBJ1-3	CASSRSSGNTIYF	TGTGCCAGCAGTAGGAGCTCTGGAAACACCATATATTTT
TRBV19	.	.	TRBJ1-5	CASTPFPGSPPGRNQPQHF	TGTGCCAGTACCCCGTTTCCAGGGTCGCCCCCTGGGCGAAATCAGCCCCAGCATTTT
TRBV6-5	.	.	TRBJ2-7	CASSSTGKRAYEQYF	TGTGCCAGCAGTTCCACAGGGAAACGGGCCTACGAGCAGTACTTC
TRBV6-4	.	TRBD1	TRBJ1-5	CASSSGRGQGVVQPQHF	TGTGCCAGCTCGTCCGGGAGGGGACAGGGCGTTGTGCAGCCCCAGCATTTT
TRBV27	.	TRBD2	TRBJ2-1	CASSFSREGYNEQFF	TGTGCCAGCAGTTTTTCGCGGGAGGGTTACAATGAGCAGTTCTTC
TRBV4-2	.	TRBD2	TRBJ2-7	CASSGLAGGPNPYEQYF	TGTGCCAGCAGCGGGCTCGCGGGAGGCCCTAACCCCTACGAGCAGTACTTC
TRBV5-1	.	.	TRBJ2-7	CASSLAGQGPYEQYF	TGCGCCAGCAGCTTGGCGGGCCAGGGCCCCTACGAGCAGTACTTC
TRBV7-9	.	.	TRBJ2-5	CASSLRGSPETQYF	TGTGCCAGCAGCTTACGGGGAAGTCCCGAGACCCAGTACTTC
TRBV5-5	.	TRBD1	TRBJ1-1	CASSLDGGTVSTEAFF	TGTGCCAGCAGCTTGGATGGCGGGACAGTGAGCACTGAAGCTTTCTTT
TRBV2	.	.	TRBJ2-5	CASSYQGTPTETQYF	TGTGCCAGCAGTTACCAGGGGACACCCACCGAGACCCAGTACTTC
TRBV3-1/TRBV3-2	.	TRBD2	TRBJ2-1	CASRPTGTSGTNEQFF	TGTGCCAGCAGACCCACCGGGACTAGCGGTACCAATGAGCAGTTCTTC
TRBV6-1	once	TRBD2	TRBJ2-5	CASSEVRRVRTSGRAETQYF	TGTGCCAGCAGTGAAGTCCGGAGGGTCAGGACTAGCGGGAGGGCCGAGACCCAGTACTTC
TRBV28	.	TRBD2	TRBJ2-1	CASTRGGSYNEQFF	TGTGCCAGCACCCGGGGGGGATCCTACAATGAGCAGTTCTTC
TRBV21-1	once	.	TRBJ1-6	CASSPPTGTAYSPLHF	TGTGCCAGCAGCCCCCCGACAGGGACGGCGTATTCACCCCTCCACTTT
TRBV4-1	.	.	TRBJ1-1	CASSPTVNTEAFF	TGCGCCAGCAGCCCAACAGTGAACACTGAAGCTTTCTTT
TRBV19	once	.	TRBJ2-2	CASSTGTVNTGELFF	TGTGCCAGTAGTACCGGGACTGTTAACACCGGGGAGCTGTTTTTT
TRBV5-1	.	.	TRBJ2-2	CASSGGSGTGELFF	TGCGCCAGCAGCGGAGGGAGCGGCACCGGGGAGCTGTTTTTT
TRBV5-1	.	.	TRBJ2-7	CASRETGTSYEQYF	TGCGCCAGCAGAGAAACCGGGACATCGTACGAGCAGTACTTC
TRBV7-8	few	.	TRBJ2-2	CASKEGANTGELFF	TGTGCCAGCAAAGAGGGCGCGAACACCGGGGAGCTGTTTTTT
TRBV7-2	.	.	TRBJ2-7	CASSPKTASSYEQYF	TGTGCCAGCAGCCCCAAGACGGCTAGCTCCTACGAGCAGTACTTC